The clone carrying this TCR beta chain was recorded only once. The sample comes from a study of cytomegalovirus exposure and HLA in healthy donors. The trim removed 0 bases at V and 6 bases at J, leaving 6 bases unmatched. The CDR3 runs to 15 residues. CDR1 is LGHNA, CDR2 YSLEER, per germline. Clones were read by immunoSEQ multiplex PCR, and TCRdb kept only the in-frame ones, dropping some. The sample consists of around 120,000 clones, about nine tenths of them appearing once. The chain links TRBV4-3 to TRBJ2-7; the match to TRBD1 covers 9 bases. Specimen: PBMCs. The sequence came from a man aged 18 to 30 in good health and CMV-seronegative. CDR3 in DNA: TGCGCCAGCAGCCAAGATAACAGGGGGCAAGGCGAGCAGTACTTC. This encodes CASSQDNRGQGEQYF.